The 14 T cell receptor beta chains given below trace back to one sample, sequenced in a study of shared clonotypes between healthy human individuals. Libraries were prepared by immunoSEQ multiplex PCR; TCRdb keeps only in-frame clonotypes and omits some of them. The sample consists of some 550,000 clones, about 96% of them appearing once. The sample consisted of naive CD4+ T cells sorted from blood. The subset here: CD45RA+ positively selected. All receptors derive from a woman aged 25 to 39 in good health.

The rearrangement uses TRBV5-1 and TRBJ2-1, with 10 bases fitting TRBD1. V lost 0 bases, J lost 6 bases, and 3 bases stayed unmatched. Per the germline V gene, CDR1 is SGHRS and CDR2 is YFSETQ. This CDR3 spans 15 amino acids. CDR3 residues: CASSLVRTGGNEQFF. In DNA form, the CDR3 reads TGCGCCAGCAGCTTGGTTAGGACAGGGGGCAATGAGCAGTTCTTC.

This sequence joins TRBV6-1 and TRBJ2-7, with D perhaps being TRBD1 or TRBD2 (5 bases each). This CDR3 is built from 15 residues. V was clipped by 6 bases and J by 4 bases, with 19 bases between them. Germline CDR1 is MNHNS and CDR2 is SASEGT. CDR3 residues: CASSRDGRQPYEQYF. The CDR3 bases are TGTGCCAGCAGCCGGGACGGCCGGCAACCGTACGAGCAGTACTTC.

The chain recombines TRBV5-1 with TRBJ2-1; possible D gene TRBD1, 5 bases. Trimming took off 1 base at V and 6 bases at J, with 17 bases between the two ends. The germline V gene encodes CDR1 SGHRS and CDR2 YFSETQ. This CDR3 is 16 amino acids long. In DNA form, the CDR3 reads TGCGCCAGCAGCTTGATAGGTGACAGTCTAGGCAATGAGCAGTTCTTC. It is translated as CASSLIGDSLGNEQFF.

The chain uses TRBV13 and TRBJ1-1; 8 nucleotides match TRBD1. Germline CDR1 is PRHDT and CDR2 is FYEKMQ (reference sequence). The CDR3 totals 16 residues. The trim removed 3 bases at V and 0 bases at J, leaving 6 bases unmatched. DNA of the CDR3: TGTGCCAGCAGCTTGGACAGGGCGACCATGAACACTGAAGCTTTCTTT. This codes for CASSLDRATMNTEAFF.

The CDR3 DNA follows: TGTGCCAGCAGTTTATTAGGAGGGCTACGCACCGGGGAGCTGTTTTTT. Its translation: CASSLLGGLRTGELFF. This chain joins TRBV28 and TRBJ2-2, with a possible D match to TRBD2 (6 bases). Trimming left V 1 base short and J 4 bases short, with 13 bases between. Per germline, CDR1 MDHEN and CDR2 SYDVKM. The CDR3 is made up of 16 amino acids.

The chain employs TRBV12-5 and TRBJ1-4; possibly TRBD1 for D (6 bases). Trimming pared 1 base from V and 0 bases from J, leaving 15 bases between. The germline CDR1 and CDR2 sequences are LGHNT and FRNRAP. The CDR3 contains 18 residues. The CDR3 bases are TGTGCTAGTGGTTTGGATTTTGGGGGCGGCACAACTAATGAAAAACTGTTTTTT. As protein: CASGLDFGGGTTNEKLFF.

The J gene is TRBJ2-7, the V gene TRBV19, with 9 nucleotides matching TRBD2. CDR1 and CDR2 from the germline V gene are LNHDA and SQIVND (reference sequence). The CDR3 extends over 19 amino acids. The J segment lost 5 bases and the V segment lost 0 bases, leaving 17 bases of the junction unmatched. CDR3 coding DNA: TGTGCCAGTAGTATAGATCCCCCCGGGGGAATAGCGGGAGCACACGAGCAGTACTTC. Amino acid sequence: CASSIDPPGGIAGAHEQYF.

This chain connects TRBV4-1 to TRBJ2-3, with TRBD1 matching 7 bases. V was clipped by 4 bases and J by 4 bases; unmatched bases: 5. The CDR3 consists of 14 residues. CDR1 is MGHRA and CDR2 is YSYEKL in the germline V gene. The CDR3 DNA reads TGCGCCAGCAGCCTCCGACAGGGAGCAGATACGCAGTATTTT. It is translated as CASSLRQGADTQYF.

The chain is built from TRBV19 and TRBJ2-3; a possible D gene is TRBD2 (5 bases). V shed 8 bases and J shed 2 bases, with 11 bases lying between them. This CDR3 contains 13 residues. CDR1 is LNHDA and CDR2 is SQIVND in the germline V gene (reference sequence). DNA for the CDR3: TGTGCCAGTTCAAGAGACTACACAGATACGCAGTATTTT. It specifies CASSRDYTDTQYF. The variable domain in full, with the rest retrieved from reference TRBV19 and TRBJ2-3, is DGGITQSPKYLFRKEGQNVTLSCEQNLNHDAMYWYRQDPGQGLRLIYYSQIVNDFQKGDIAEGYSVSREKKESFPLTVTSAQKNPTAFYLCASSRDYTDTQYFGPGTRLTVL.

This chain links TRBV5-1 with TRBJ1-2; D may be TRBD1 (6 bases). Germline CDR1 reads SGHRS; CDR2 reads YFSETQ. The CDR3 has 14 amino acids. V was cut by 2 bases and J by 3 bases, with 11 bases left in between. CDR3 sequence reads: CASSLAGGDYGYTF. The CDR3 region has the DNA TGCGCCAGCAGCTTAGCGGGGGGCGACTATGGCTACACCTTC.

V is TRBV6-1 and J is TRBJ1-1; TRBD1 might be the D (5 bases). Germline values: CDR1 MNHNS, CDR2 SASEGT. The CDR3 is 13 amino acids. V gave up 1 base and J gave up 6 bases, with 9 bases separating them. The CDR3 protein is CASSEGGVPEAFF. The CDR3 DNA is TGTGCCAGCAGTGAAGGAGGGGTCCCTGAAGCTTTCTTT.

The chain is built from TRBV18 and TRBJ2-7; TRBD1 aligns across 7 bases. CDR1 is KGHSH and CDR2 is LQKENI in the germline V gene. This CDR3 contains 15 residues. The junction had 14 bases not matched to a gene; V was cut back by 5 bases and J by 7 bases. For the CDR3, the DNA is TGTGCCAGCTCATCCCGGGACAGTCCTCCCAAGGAGCAGTACTTC. Translated: CASSSRDSPPKEQYF.

The chain couples TRBV11-2 to TRBJ2-1, with 9 bases that match TRBD1. The CDR3 is 15 amino acids. Germline V lookup: CDR1 SGHAT, CDR2 FQNNGV. V lost 4 bases to trimming and J lost 1 base; unmatched junction nucleotides: 2. CDR3 in amino acids: CASSSGTGSYNEQFF. CDR3 in DNA: TGTGCCAGCAGCTCCGGGACAGGGTCCTACAATGAGCAGTTCTTC.

This chain joins TRBV28 and TRBJ2-7; TRBD2 matches 7 bases. Per the germline V gene, CDR1 is MDHEN and CDR2 is SYDVKM. The length of the CDR3 is 15 residues. After removal of 3 bases from V and 2 bases from J, the junction contained 7 bases not matched to a gene. CDR3: CASSFPSGSTYEQYF. CDR3 DNA: TGTGCCAGCAGTTTCCCTAGCGGTTCCACCTACGAGCAGTACTTC.